This TCR beta chain appears in the sequencing data of a study of blood T cell repertoires in COVID-19. Overall study: The United States, Italy and Spain supplied acute and convalescent COVID-19 samples.

The data were produced by immunoSEQ multiplex PCR, yet TCRdb's version contains in-frame clones alone and is incomplete. The sample consists of 100,000 to 110,000 clones, around 90% of them appearing once. Sequencing was performed on peripheral blood. This clonotype originated in a human donor in a cohort sampled during active COVID-19.

Here the CDR3 DNA reads TGCGCCAGCAGCCTGGAGTCTACTAGACAAGATACGCAGTATTTT. It translates to CASSLESTRQDTQYF. V is TRBV4-3 and J is TRBJ2-3; possible D gene TRBD2, 5 bases. There are 15 residues in the CDR3. The V end was cut by 4 bases, the J end by 5 bases, with 16 bases between. Germline V gene sequence: CDR1 LGHNA, CDR2 YSLEER.